Below, one TCR beta chain is given with its context. The antigen remains unidentified. This entry comes from a study of blood T cells in healthy people across ages. Study-level points and caveats: Not knowing donor CMV status may have confounded expanded clonotype changes. Measured against age, TCR beta diversity per million T cells decreased in a roughly linear manner.

V dropped 2 bases and J dropped 4 bases, with 13 bases sitting between them. The CDR3 extends over 15 amino acids. From germline, CDR1 is SGHRS and CDR2 YFSETQ. Next came a second PCR, run for about 6 to 12 cycles, which used a sample-barcoded 5' primer along with a J-beta primer mix. Every cDNA molecule carried a tag from a template-switch adaptor bearing 12 random nucleotides. MiXCR was run by TCRdb on the 5' RACE reads, yielding one entry per CDR3 protein. The sample contains around 990,000 distinct CDR3 sequences, under 40% of which appear only once. Per individual sample, total RNA of at least 6 micrograms was extracted.

The TCR sequence derives from a man aged 18-30 years in good health. The chain employs TRBV5-1 and TRBJ2-1, with D possibly called TRBD1 or TRBD2 (5 bases each). Sequencing used blood. CDR3 bases: TGCGCCAGCAGCTTTGCTAGCTGGGGGTACAATGAGCAGTTCTTC. Its protein is CASSFASWGYNEQFF.